What follows is one TCR beta chain and its context. These data are taken from a study of blood T cell repertoires in COVID-19. For the study at large: Both acute and convalescent COVID-19 samples were obtained from the United States, Italy and Spain. PBMCs, B-cell-depleted T cells, or T cells were the source of the cDNA or gDNA that made up the material.

In the source study's methods: Amplification with reference gene primers provided the estimates of nucleated cell counts. TCRdb's copy holds only in-frame clones and misses some; the assay was immunoSEQ multiplex PCR. V and J calls and clone size follow that table, whereas D and trimming were derived from the DNA. Here the sample spans tens of thousands of clones, around four fifths being singletons. Germline V gives CDR1 SGDLS, CDR2 YYNGEE. The CDR3 consists of 19 residues. V trimming: 3 bases; J trimming: 0 bases; junction bases outside the gene matches: 12. This receptor was obtained from a human donor in a cohort sampled during active COVID-19. V usage is TRBV9 and J usage is TRBJ2-4, with TRBD2 identical over 10 bases. The material sequenced was peripheral blood. The CDR3 DNA is TGTGCCAGCAGCGGAGAGGGGATAGCGGGGGGTTTAGCCAAAAACATTCAGTACTTC. Its translation is CASSGEGIAGGLAKNIQYF.